This TCR beta chain came from a study of vaccination effects on CD4 cells after COVID-19. As for this clone: Antigen unknown.

Within the ViraFEST assay, antigen-specific CD4+ T cells underwent expansion with viral peptide pools prior to sequencing. Investigators separated out CD4+ T cells once around nine days of culture had passed. The person acquired a PCR-confirmed SARS-CoV-2 infection between March and December 2020. Some 2 million PBMC were placed in each well, which was supplemented with roughly 9.1 IU/ml IL-2 and roughly 9 ug/ml peptides. Negative control cultures received an HIV-1 Nef peptide pool. The V gene's germline CDR1 is SEHNR and CDR2 FQNEAQ (reference sequence). The CDR3 runs 19 residues. After removal of 3 bases from V and 2 bases from J, the junction contained 15 bases not matched to a gene. The table came from immunoSEQ multiplex PCR; TCRdb's copy has only in-frame clones and leaves some out. The profile shows tens of thousands of clones, roughly 73% of them singletons.

This specimen was CD4+ T cells from PBMCs cultured with HIV peptides, taken before COVID-19 vaccination. Subset here: HIV-1 Nef peptide pool negative control/reference culture. This rearrangement joins TRBV7-9 to TRBJ2-3, with 9 bases identical to TRBD2. This receptor was identified in a human donor who had a prior SARS-CoV-2 infection. This CDR3 is CASSFYSAGGLYVTDTQYF. Written as DNA, the CDR3 is TGTGCCAGCAGCTTCTATTCCGCGGGGGGGCTCTATGTCACAGATACGCAGTATTTT.